Following are 13 T cell receptor beta chains from one sample sequenced in a study of regulatory T cells in long-lasting Graves disease. The TCR beta library used iRepertoire HTBI primers with Arm-PCR amplification of CDR3. In TCRdb, the multiplex PCR reads were re-called with MiXCR into one record per CDR3 protein. This sample has a few hundred thousand distinct CDR3 sequences, with approximately 19% found just once. The time point here: newly diagnosed GD, antithyroid drugs for less than 3 months. PBMC RNA was the source of the TCR library. This same sample was also part of a study on T cells in Graves' hyperthyroidism and ophthalmopathy.

The sample consisted of peripheral blood mononuclear cells (PBMCs), taken at new diagnosis, from a patient treated with antithyroid drugs. These receptors came from a woman in her twenties or thirties with Graves disease.

The chain recombines TRBV6-1 with TRBJ1-5, with TRBD1 identical over 9 bases. The CDR3 length is 15 residues. V lost 7 bases to trimming and J lost 0 bases; unmatched junction nucleotides: 4. The germline gives CDR1 MNHNS, CDR2 SASEGT. CDR3 bases: TGTGCCAGCACCGGACAGGGGTATAGCAATCAGCCCCAGCATTTT. Translating gives CASTGQGYSNQPQHF.

This clonotype was counted many times. Because the CDR3's place on the DNA is in doubt, the DNA is left out and the CDR3 is given as listed by TCRdb. The V gene is TRBV24-1, the J gene TRBJ2-2; TRBD1 is the table's D call, not checked against the DNA. The CDR3 extends over 18 residues, inclusive of both ends. Germline V gene data show CDR1 as KGHDR and CDR2 as SFDVKD. The CDR3 reads CATSDSRDRGGIPGSCFF.

This clonotype was seen repeatedly, ten times or more. This rearrangement joins TRBV2 to TRBJ2-7, with 9 bases aligning to TRBD1. Trimming took 6 bases from V and 2 from J; bases not matched to a gene: 2. This CDR3 contains 13 residues. CDR1 and CDR2 from the germline V gene are SNHLY and FYNNEI. Here the CDR3 reads CASSRDRAYEQYF. The CDR3 bases are TGTGCCAGCAGCCGGGACAGGGCCTACGAGCAGTACTTC.

As regards this clonotype: A read error may be the cause here, since a much bigger clone is one base away. The chain joins TRBV6-2 or TRBV6-3 to TRBJ2-1, with 13 bases that match TRBD2. Germline CDR1 is MNHEY and CDR2 is SVGEGT. J lost 1 base, V lost 5 bases, and 14 bases had no gene match. The CDR3 loop spans 20 amino acids. The CDR3 here is CASSDFVTSGGPPSYNEQFF. In nucleotides, the CDR3 is TGTGCCAGCAGTGACTTCGTGACTAGCGGGGGGCCCCCTTCCTACAATGAGCAGTTCTTC.

This clonotype was counted at least ten times. This chain joins TRBV7-9 and TRBJ2-1; the D gene is possibly TRBD1 (5 bases). Trimming left V 5 bases short and J 6 bases short, with 17 bases between. This CDR3 has 15 amino acids. The germline V gene has CDR1 SEHNR and CDR2 FQNEAQ (reference sequence). The CDR3 loop is CASSEQVNTPNEQFF. CDR3 nucleotide sequence: TGTGCCAGCAGCGAACAGGTCAATACCCCCAATGAGCAGTTCTTC.

The sample holds many counts of this clonotype. The J gene is TRBJ1-5, the V gene TRBV6-5, with D possibly being TRBD1 (5 bases). Germline values: CDR1 MNHEY, CDR2 SVGAGI. V shed 0 bases and J shed 0 bases, with 12 bases lying between them. This CDR3 spans 17 amino acids. CDR3 sequence (DNA): TGTGCCAGCAGTTACTCGATCCGGGACTTTAGCAATCAGCCCCAGCATTTT. This gives the protein CASSYSIRDFSNQPQHF.

The J gene is TRBJ2-6, the V gene TRBV7-2, with D unresolved. Germline V gene lookup returns CDR1 SGHTA and CDR2 FQGNSA. Trimming took 3 bases from V and 2 from J, leaving 11 bases between them. The CDR3 spans 16 residues. The CDR3 sequence: CASSFFDGAGANVLTF. The CDR3 DNA reads TGTGCCAGCAGCTTTTTTGATGGGGCTGGGGCCAACGTCCTGACTTTC.

This clonotype was recorded many times. The rearrangement links TRBV6-5 to TRBJ2-3; D perhaps matches TRBD1 (5 bases). Germline CDR1 MNHEY, CDR2 SVGAGI. This CDR3 spans 14 amino acids. The germline V and J ends were trimmed by 0 bases and 9 bases, with 13 bases remaining between them. As DNA, the CDR3 is TGTGCCAGCAGTTACTCGATAGACAGATCCACGCAGTATTTT. Translated: CASSYSIDRSTQYF.

This clonotype was seen repeatedly, ten times or more. V usage is TRBV19 and J usage is TRBJ1-2; TRBD1 is a possible D gene (5 bases). This CDR3 has 16 residues. CDR1 is LNHDA, CDR2 SQIVND, per germline (reference sequence). V was shortened by 6 bases and J by 0 bases, with 17 bases between the two germline ends. This chain's CDR3 is CASSEQALRTNYGYTF. The CDR3, as DNA: TGTGCCAGTAGCGAACAGGCGCTAAGGACTAACTATGGCTACACCTTC.

The chain has TRBV11-3 and TRBJ2-4; 7 bases align to TRBD2. The CDR3 totals 19 residues. Unmatched junction bases numbered 17, after V lost 5 bases and J lost 1 base. The germline CDR1 and CDR2 sequences are SGHNT and YENEEA. The CDR3 bases are TGTGCCAGCAGCCAAGAGTCGGCGCGGGGGACGGTGGCCAAAAACATTCAGTACTTC. Its translation is CASSQESARGTVAKNIQYF.

This clonotype was observed a few times. The genes are TRBV5-1 and TRBJ2-2, with D maybe TRBD2 (6 bases). V lost 1 base and J 2 bases, leaving 12 bases between the germline ends. Germline lookup yields CDR1 SGHRS and CDR2 YFSETQ. The CDR3 length is 16 residues. CDR3 protein: CASSLNPGANTGELFF. The CDR3 region has the DNA TGCGCCAGCAGCTTGAATCCGGGAGCTAACACCGGGGAGCTGTTTTTT.

This rearrangement joins TRBV28 to TRBJ2-7; D remains unclear. Trimming took 6 bases from V and 0 from J, leaving 15 bases between them. Germline V gene lookup returns CDR1 MDHEN and CDR2 SYDVKM. This CDR3 is built from 15 residues. CDR3 nucleotides: TGTGCCAGCAGCCCACAGAATCCGAGCTCCTACGAGCAGTACTTC. Amino acid sequence: CASSPQNPSSYEQYF.

As for this clonotype: This may be a read error: a much more frequent sequence differs by one nucleotide. The chain links TRBV5-1 to TRBJ2-7; tentatively, D is TRBD2 (5 bases). The CDR3 has 12 amino acids. The germline gives CDR1 SGHRS, CDR2 YFSETQ. The CDR3 sequence: CASGLDFYEQYF. The CDR3 region has the DNA TGCGCCAGCGGCTTGGACTTCTACGAGCAGTACTTC.